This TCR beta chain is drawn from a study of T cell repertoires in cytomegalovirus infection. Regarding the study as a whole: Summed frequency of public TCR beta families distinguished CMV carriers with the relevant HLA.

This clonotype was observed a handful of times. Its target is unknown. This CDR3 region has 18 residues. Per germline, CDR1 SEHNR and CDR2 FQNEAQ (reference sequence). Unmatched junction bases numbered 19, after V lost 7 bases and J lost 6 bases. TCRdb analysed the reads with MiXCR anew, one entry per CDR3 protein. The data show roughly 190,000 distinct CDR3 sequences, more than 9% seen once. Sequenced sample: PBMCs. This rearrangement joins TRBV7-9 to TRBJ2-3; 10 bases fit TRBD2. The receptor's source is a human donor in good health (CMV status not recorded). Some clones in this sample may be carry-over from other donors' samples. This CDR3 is CASIAGLLSGGASDTQYF. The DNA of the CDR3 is TGTGCCAGCATCGCCGGCCTGCTGAGCGGGGGGGCCTCTGATACGCAGTATTTT.